The 5 T cell receptor beta chains below all came from one sample that was sequenced in a study of blood T cell repertoires in COVID-19. Data came from immunoSEQ multiplex PCR; TCRdb stores just in-frame clones and leaves some out. The sample lists 150,000 to 160,000 clones; nearly 80% were seen once. Specimen: peripheral blood. The receptors come from an elderly man with acute or convalescent COVID-19.

This clone came up a few times. The chain is built from TRBV2 and TRBJ2-7, with D possibly being TRBD2 (5 bases). This CDR3 is built from 14 residues. Germline V gives CDR1 SNHLY, CDR2 FYNNEI. Trimming cost V 3 bases and J 5 bases, with 14 bases left between them. Here the CDR3 DNA reads TGTGCCAGCAGTGAGGGATCCTCGGGAAACGAGCAGTACTTC. Its protein product is CASSEGSSGNEQYF.

The CDR3 nucleotides are TGTGCCAGCAGCTTGGCCGGACAGGGGCTCTACAATGAGCAGTTCTTC. It yields the protein CASSLAGQGLYNEQFF. This rearrangement joins TRBV5-5 to TRBJ2-1; TRBD1 agrees at 9 bases. Per the germline V gene, CDR1 is SGHKS and CDR2 is YYEKEE (reference sequence). The CDR3 covers 16 residues. The V segment lost 0 bases and the J segment 3 bases; nucleotides outside the gene matches: 4.

The chain carries TRBV6-6 and TRBJ2-7, with 8 bases fitting TRBD1. Germline values: CDR1 MNHNY, CDR2 SVGAGI (reference sequence). The CDR3 has 12 amino acids. Unmatched junction bases numbered 3, after V lost 5 bases and J lost 6 bases. For the CDR3, the DNA is TGTGCCAGCAGTCAGGACAGGGCCGAGCAGTACGTC. Translation gives CASSQDRAEQYV.

This clone was detected only once. The V call is TRBV7-3, the J call TRBJ2-5; D uncertain. Trimming took 1 base from V and 4 from J, leaving 10 bases between them. The V gene's germline CDR1 is SGHTA and CDR2 FQGTGA. This CDR3 comprises 14 residues. CDR3 residues: CASSLNSPPETQYF. CDR3 in DNA: TGTGCCAGCAGCTTAAACTCGCCTCCAGAGACCCAGTACTTC.

The gene calls are TRBV21-1 and TRBJ2-7; TRBD1, as called in the table, went unchecked against the DNA. TRBV21-1 is marked as a pseudogene. The CDR3 runs to 14 residues. CDR3 residues: CASPLQALNFEQYV. DNA of the CDR3: TGTGCCAGCCCCCTACAGGCTTTAAACTTCGAGCAGTACGTC.